This record looks at one TCR beta chain sequence and its context. Its antigen is undetermined. Using immunoSEQ multiplex PCR, the repertoire was profiled, and TCRdb retains in-frame clones only, with some absent. The sample lists some 2,000,000 clones, 90% to 96% seen once, with more than 0.1% in the top ten. CDR1 SGHVS and CDR2 FNYEAQ come from the germline V gene. The CDR3 covers 16 residues. Trimming took 2 bases from V and 0 from J, leaving 10 bases between them. Participating donors were healthy, HIV-negative adults free of recent acute infections or vaccinations. These data come from a study of shared clonotypes between healthy human individuals. Study results and caveats: Only a few donors were included, so the genetic and exposure-history diversity represented was limited. Non-shared clonotypes showed lower generation probabilities than clonotypes common to all four donors.

The genes are TRBV7-6 and TRBJ2-2, with D hard to call. The sample comprised naive CD4+ T cells sorted from blood. Subset: CD45RA+ positively selected. This TCR came from a man aged 18-30 years in good health. The CDR3 DNA follows: TGTGCCAGCAGCTTAATGATCAGTGCGAACACCGGGGAGCTGTTTTTT. It codes for CASSLMISANTGELFF. The full variable domain, in which reference TRBV7-6 and TRBJ2-2 provide the parts outside the CDR3, is GAGVSQSPRYKVTKRGQDVALRCDPISGHVSLYWYRQALGQGPEFLTYFNYEAQQDKSGLPNDRFSAERPEGSISTLTIQRTEQRDSAMYRCASSLMISANTGELFFGEGSRLTVL.